Below are 18 T cell receptor beta chains sequenced from a single sample in a study of blood T cell repertoires in COVID-19. Profiling relied on immunoSEQ multiplex PCR, and the TCRdb table lists in-frame clones only, not all of them. The data hold 200,000 to 250,000 clones, with 83% observed a single time. The sequenced material came from PBMCs or T cells enriched from blood (not recorded which). The source is a woman aged 45-59 years who had been exposed to COVID-19.

The chain uses TRBV19 and TRBJ2-2; tentative D call: TRBD1 (5 bases). CDR3 length: 14 residues. Germline lookup yields CDR1 LNHDA and CDR2 SQIVND (reference sequence). V was cut by 7 bases and J by 4 bases, with 13 bases left in between. CDR3 sequence reads: CASTQGWGTGELFF. Written as DNA, the CDR3 is TGTGCCAGTACGCAGGGATGGGGCACCGGGGAGCTGTTTTTT.

The V gene is TRBV4-2, the J gene TRBJ1-2, with 8 bases that match TRBD1. Germline CDR1 and CDR2: LGHNA and YNFKEQ. The V gene end was trimmed by 2 bases and the J gene end by 6 bases; junction bases not matched to a gene: 2. The CDR3 spans 13 residues. CDR3 loop: CASSQTGGNGYTF. The DNA for the CDR3 is TGTGCCAGCAGCCAAACAGGGGGGAATGGCTACACCTTC.

The rearrangement joins TRBV19 to TRBJ1-5; maybe TRBD1 (5 bases). Germline CDR1 reads LNHDA; CDR2 reads SQIVND (reference sequence). There are 17 residues in the CDR3. V gave up 1 base and J gave up 2 bases, with 15 bases separating them. Here the CDR3 DNA reads TGTGCCAGTAGTATAGGACTGGGATGGGGGGGCAATCAGCCCCAGCATTTT. Its protein is CASSIGLGWGGNQPQHF.

The CDR3 loop reads CASRRTGPNTEAFF. The CDR3 bases are TGTGCCAGCAGGCGGACAGGCCCGAACACTGAAGCTTTCTTT. This chain connects TRBV28 to TRBJ1-1, with 7 nucleotides matching TRBD1. The CDR3 totals 14 residues. The V gene end was trimmed by 6 bases and the J gene end by 1 base; junction bases not matched to a gene: 5. CDR1 is MDHEN, CDR2 SYDVKM, per germline.

This clone was recorded a few times. The gene calls are TRBV12-5 and TRBJ1-1, with 11 bases that match TRBD1. This CDR3 has 16 amino acids. The trim removed 4 bases at V and 6 bases at J, leaving 10 bases unmatched. CDR1 and CDR2 from the germline V gene are LGHNT and FRNRAP. CDR3 in DNA: TGTGCTAGTGGTTCACGACCGGGACAGGGGGTTGCTGAAGCTTTCTTT. Residues: CASGSRPGQGVAEAFF.

This clone was observed once. The chain recombines TRBV14 with TRBJ1-5; TRBD1 agrees at 8 bases. The V and J ends lost 0 bases and 4 bases, in that order; junction bases with no gene match: 8. The germline V gene encodes CDR1 SGHDN and CDR2 FVKESK. The CDR3 covers 17 residues. In DNA form, the CDR3 reads TGTGCCAGCAGCCAAGAATTAAGTCACAGGGGGAATCAGCCCCAGCATTTT. Translating gives CASSQELSHRGNQPQHF.

The V gene is TRBV5-1, the J gene TRBJ1-2; D might be TRBD1 (6 bases). Germline V CDR1 and CDR2: SGHRS, YFSETQ. Trimming took 0 bases from V and 0 from J, leaving 15 bases between them. This CDR3 has 17 amino acids. The CDR3 DNA reads as TGCGCCAGCAGCTTGGGAGGGGGATTCAGAGCTAACTATGGCTACACCTTC. This sequence encodes CASSLGGGFRANYGYTF.

This chain uses TRBV27 with TRBJ2-6, with D perhaps TRBD1 (6 bases). The V and J ends lost 3 bases and 1 base respectively, with 22 bases between them. The germline CDR1 and CDR2 sequences are MNHEY and SMNVEV (reference sequence). This CDR3 comprises 20 residues. DNA of the CDR3: TGTGCCAGCAGTTTGGGGGTTACAGGGTCACCCCCATCTGGGGCCAACGTCCTGACTTTC. It translates to CASSLGVTGSPPSGANVLTF. Full variable domain (outside the CDR3, taken from reference TRBV27 and TRBJ2-6): EAQVTQNPRYLITVTGKKLTVTCSQNMNHEYMSWYRQDPGLGLRQIYYSMNVEVTDKGDVPEGYKVSRKEKRNFPLILESPSPNQTSLYFCASSLGVTGSPPSGANVLTFGAGSRLTVL.

The chain employs TRBV5-1 and TRBJ2-7; 8 nucleotides align to TRBD1. The CDR3 consists of 12 residues. The V gene's germline CDR1 is SGHRS and CDR2 YFSETQ. V was pared by 4 bases and J by 6 bases, with 3 bases of the junction left unmatched. DNA for the CDR3: TGCGCCAGCAGCATTGGACAGGGCGAGCAGTACTTC. Translation gives CASSIGQGEQYF. The whole variable domain, remainder taken from reference TRBV5-1 and TRBJ2-7, is KAGVTQTPRYLIKTRGQQVTLSCSPISGHRSVSWYQQTPGQGLQFLFEYFSETQRNKGNFPGRFSGRQFSNSRSEMNVSTLELGDSALYLCASSIGQGEQYFGPGTRLTVT.

The chain recombines TRBV30 with TRBJ2-2; D gene unclear. Trimming left V 2 bases short and J 2 bases short, with 6 bases between. CDR3 length: 13 amino acids. The germline CDR1 and CDR2 sequences are GTSNPN and SVGIG (reference sequence). The CDR3 region has the DNA TGTGCCTGGAGTATCTCTAACACCGGGGAGCTGTTTTTT. This codes for CAWSISNTGELFF.

This clone was counted only a few times. This chain links TRBV5-1 with TRBJ2-7, with D tentatively TRBD2 (5 bases). Germline values: CDR1 SGHRS, CDR2 YFSETQ. The CDR3 contains 14 residues. The ends were cut back, 0 bases at V and 4 bases at J, with 11 bases in the middle. The CDR3 protein is CASSLATSQYEQYF. CDR3 nucleotides: TGCGCCAGCAGCTTGGCTACTAGTCAATACGAGCAGTACTTC.

The chain is built from TRBV28 and TRBJ1-5; 10 nucleotides agree with TRBD1. Germline lookup yields CDR1 MDHEN and CDR2 SYDVKM. The length of the CDR3 is 18 residues. J lost 3 bases, V lost 4 bases, and 12 bases had no gene match. In DNA, the CDR3 is TGTGCCAGCAGTTCCATTCTCCGGGACAGGGGTTCCAATCAGCCCCAGCATTTT. Encoded protein: CASSSILRDRGSNQPQHF.

The CDR3 protein is CSVDTSGGWETQYF. The CDR3 DNA sequence: TGCAGCGTTGACACTAGCGGGGGGTGGGAGACCCAGTACTTC. This sequence joins TRBV29-1 and TRBJ2-5; 12 bases are shared with TRBD2. The V segment lost 3 bases and the J segment 5 bases; nucleotides outside the gene matches: 4. This CDR3 region has 14 residues. Per germline, CDR1 SQVTM and CDR2 ANQGSEA. The full variable domain, completed using reference TRBV29-1 and TRBJ2-5, is SAVISQKPSRDICQRGTSLTIQCQVDSQVTMMFWYRQQPGQSLTLIATANQGSEATYESGFVIDKFPISRPNLTFSTLTVSNMSPEDSSIYLCSVDTSGGWETQYFGPGTRLLVL.

The J gene is TRBJ1-6, the V gene TRBV6-5, with a tentative D call TRBD1 (6 bases). The length of the CDR3 is 13 residues. V lost 4 bases, J lost 9 bases, and 10 bases lay in between. CDR1 MNHEY and CDR2 SVGAGI come from the germline V gene. CDR3 DNA sequence: TGTGCCAGCAGTTCCCGAGGGGGTTCACCCCTCCACTTT. Residues: CASSSRGGSPLHF.

The chain is built from TRBV27 and TRBJ1-2; perhaps TRBD1 as D (6 bases). V was trimmed by 0 bases and J by 3 bases, leaving 11 bases between them. CDR1 is MNHEY and CDR2 is SMNVEV in the germline V gene (reference sequence). This CDR3 contains 15 residues. The CDR3 here is CASSLSYRADYGYTF. Here the CDR3 DNA reads TGTGCCAGCAGTTTATCGTACAGGGCAGACTATGGCTACACCTTC.

The V call is TRBV18, the J call TRBJ2-5, with a tentative D call TRBD2 (7 bases). Germline CDR1 KGHSH, CDR2 LQKENI. V lost 3 bases and J 2 bases, leaving 13 bases between the germline ends. The CDR3 loop spans 15 amino acids. The CDR3 sequence is CASSPKGGGQETQYF. The DNA of the CDR3 is TGTGCCAGCTCACCTAAAGGGGGGGGTCAAGAGACCCAGTACTTC.

This sequence joins TRBV10-1 and TRBJ1-2, with 7 bases lining up with TRBD1. The CDR3 extends over 14 amino acids. The trim removed 0 bases at V and 4 bases at J, leaving 2 bases unmatched. The germline CDR1 and CDR2 sequences are WNHNN and SYGVQD (reference sequence). The CDR3 bases are TGCGCCAGCAGTGAGTCAGGGACAGCCTATGGCTACACCTTC. Protein product: CASSESGTAYGYTF.

The CDR3 region has the DNA TGCGCCAGCAGTGACAACGGACTCCCTAATGAAAAACTGTTTTTT. Its translation is CASSDNGLPNEKLFF. The chain employs TRBV10-2 and TRBJ1-4, with D uncertain. V shed 3 bases and J shed 3 bases, with 11 bases lying between them. The CDR3 totals 15 residues. The germline V gene has CDR1 WSHSY and CDR2 SAAADI.